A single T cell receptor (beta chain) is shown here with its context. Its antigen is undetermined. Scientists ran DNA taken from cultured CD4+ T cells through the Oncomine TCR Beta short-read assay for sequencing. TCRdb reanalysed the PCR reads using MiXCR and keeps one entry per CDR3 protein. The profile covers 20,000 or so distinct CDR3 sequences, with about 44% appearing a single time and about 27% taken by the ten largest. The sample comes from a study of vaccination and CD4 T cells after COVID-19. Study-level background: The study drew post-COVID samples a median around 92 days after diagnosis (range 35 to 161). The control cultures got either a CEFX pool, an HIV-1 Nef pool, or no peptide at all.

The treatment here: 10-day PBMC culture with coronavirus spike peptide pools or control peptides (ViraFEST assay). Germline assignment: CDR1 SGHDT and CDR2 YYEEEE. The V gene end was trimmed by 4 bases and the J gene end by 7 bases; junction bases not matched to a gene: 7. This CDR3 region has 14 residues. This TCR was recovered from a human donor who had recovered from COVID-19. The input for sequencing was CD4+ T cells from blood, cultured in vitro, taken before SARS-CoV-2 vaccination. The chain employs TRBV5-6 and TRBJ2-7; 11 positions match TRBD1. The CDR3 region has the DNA TGTGCCAGCAGCCGCGGACAGGGGGCGGGGGAGCAGTACTTC. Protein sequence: CASSRGQGAGEQYF.